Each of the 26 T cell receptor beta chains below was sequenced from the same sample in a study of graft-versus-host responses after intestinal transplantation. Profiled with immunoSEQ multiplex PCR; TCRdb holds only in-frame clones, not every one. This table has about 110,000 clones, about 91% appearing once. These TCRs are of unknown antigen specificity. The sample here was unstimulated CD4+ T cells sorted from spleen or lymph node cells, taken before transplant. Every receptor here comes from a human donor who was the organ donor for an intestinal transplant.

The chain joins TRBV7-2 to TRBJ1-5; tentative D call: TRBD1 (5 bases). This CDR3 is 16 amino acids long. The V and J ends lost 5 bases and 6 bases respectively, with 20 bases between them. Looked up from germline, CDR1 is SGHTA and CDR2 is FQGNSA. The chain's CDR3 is CASSRQGFVSGQPQHF. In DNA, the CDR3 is TGTGCCAGCAGCCGGCAGGGATTCGTCAGCGGTCAGCCCCAGCATTTT.

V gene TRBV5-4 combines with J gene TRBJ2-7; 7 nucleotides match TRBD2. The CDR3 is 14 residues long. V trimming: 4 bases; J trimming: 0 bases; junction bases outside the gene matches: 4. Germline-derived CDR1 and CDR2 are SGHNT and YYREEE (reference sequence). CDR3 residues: CASSPGGYSYEQYF. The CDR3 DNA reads TGTGCCAGCAGCCCGGGGGGATACTCCTACGAGCAGTACTTC.

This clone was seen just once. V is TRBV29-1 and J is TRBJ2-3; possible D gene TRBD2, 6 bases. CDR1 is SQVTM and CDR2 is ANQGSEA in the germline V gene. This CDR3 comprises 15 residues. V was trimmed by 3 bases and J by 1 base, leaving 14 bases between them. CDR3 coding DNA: TGCAGCGTTGAGTACGGGAGACGTGGCACAGATACGCAGTATTTT. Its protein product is CSVEYGRRGTDTQYF.

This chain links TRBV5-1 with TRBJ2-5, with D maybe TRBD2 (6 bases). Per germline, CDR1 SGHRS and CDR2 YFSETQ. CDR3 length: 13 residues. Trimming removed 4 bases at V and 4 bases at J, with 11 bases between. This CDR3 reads CASSPGLSETQYF. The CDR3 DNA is TGCGCCAGCAGCCCGGGACTTTCAGAGACCCAGTACTTC. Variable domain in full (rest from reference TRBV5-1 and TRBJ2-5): KAGVTQTPRYLIKTRGQQVTLSCSPISGHRSVSWYQQTPGQGLQFLFEYFSETQRNKGNFPGRFSGRQFSNSRSEMNVSTLELGDSALYLCASSPGLSETQYFGPGTRLLVL.

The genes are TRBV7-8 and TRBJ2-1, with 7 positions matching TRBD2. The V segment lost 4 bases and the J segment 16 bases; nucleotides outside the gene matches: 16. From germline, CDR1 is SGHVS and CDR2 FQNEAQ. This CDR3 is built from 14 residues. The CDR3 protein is CASSYELRSGITFF. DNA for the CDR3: TGTGCCAGCAGCTACGAACTTCGAAGCGGGATTACCTTCTTC.

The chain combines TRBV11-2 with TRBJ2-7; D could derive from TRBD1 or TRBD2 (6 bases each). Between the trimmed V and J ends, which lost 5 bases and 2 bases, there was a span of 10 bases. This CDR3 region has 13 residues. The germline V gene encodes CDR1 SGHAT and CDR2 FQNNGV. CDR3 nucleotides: TGTGCCAGCAGCGGGGGGCCGACCTACGAGCAGTACTTC. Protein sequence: CASSGGPTYEQYF.

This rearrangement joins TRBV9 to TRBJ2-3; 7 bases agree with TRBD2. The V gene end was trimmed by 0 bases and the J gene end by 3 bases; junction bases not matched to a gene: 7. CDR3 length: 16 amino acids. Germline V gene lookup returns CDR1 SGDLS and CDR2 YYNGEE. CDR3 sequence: CASSVELRGGTDTQYF. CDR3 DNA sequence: TGTGCCAGCAGCGTAGAATTAAGGGGAGGGACAGATACGCAGTATTTT.

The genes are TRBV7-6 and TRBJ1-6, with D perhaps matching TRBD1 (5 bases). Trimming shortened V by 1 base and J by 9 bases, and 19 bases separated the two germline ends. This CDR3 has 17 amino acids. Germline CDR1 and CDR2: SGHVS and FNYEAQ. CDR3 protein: CASSLVFRSGLGSPLHF. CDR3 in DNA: TGTGCCAGCAGCTTAGTCTTCCGGTCGGGGCTTGGTTCACCCCTCCACTTT.

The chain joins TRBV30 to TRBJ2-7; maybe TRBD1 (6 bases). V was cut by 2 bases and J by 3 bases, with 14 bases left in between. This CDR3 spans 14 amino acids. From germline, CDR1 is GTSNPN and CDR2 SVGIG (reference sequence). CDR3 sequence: CAWSKGHLIYEQYF. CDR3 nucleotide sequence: TGTGCCTGGAGTAAGGGACATCTGATCTACGAGCAGTACTTC. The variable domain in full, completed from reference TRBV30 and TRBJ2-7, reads SQTIHQWPATLVQPVGSPLSLECTVEGTSNPNLYWYRQAAGRGLQLLFYSVGIGQISSEVPQNLSASRPQDRQFILSSKKLLLSDSGFYLCAWSKGHLIYEQYFGPGTRLTVT.

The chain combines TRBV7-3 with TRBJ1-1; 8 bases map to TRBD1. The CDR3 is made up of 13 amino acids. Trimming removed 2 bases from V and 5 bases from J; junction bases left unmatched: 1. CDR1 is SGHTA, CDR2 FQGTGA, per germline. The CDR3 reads CASSLQGATEAFF. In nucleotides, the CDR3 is TGTGCCAGCAGCTTACAGGGGGCTACTGAAGCTTTCTTT.

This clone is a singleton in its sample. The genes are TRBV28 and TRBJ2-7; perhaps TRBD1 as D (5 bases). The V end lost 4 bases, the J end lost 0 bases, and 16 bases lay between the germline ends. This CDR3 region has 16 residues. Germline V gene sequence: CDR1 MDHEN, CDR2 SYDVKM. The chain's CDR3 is CASSSWADSASYEQYF. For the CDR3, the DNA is TGTGCCAGCAGTTCCTGGGCCGACAGCGCCTCCTACGAGCAGTACTTC.

In DNA form, the CDR3 reads TGTGCCAGCAGCCCCCTGAGTTCGGGCGCCGGGGAGCTGTTTTTT. Translation: CASSPLSSGAGELFF. The chain joins TRBV14 to TRBJ2-2; unclear D gene. V was trimmed by 4 bases and J by 6 bases, leaving 15 bases between them. The germline V gene encodes CDR1 SGHDN and CDR2 FVKESK. The CDR3 contains 15 residues.

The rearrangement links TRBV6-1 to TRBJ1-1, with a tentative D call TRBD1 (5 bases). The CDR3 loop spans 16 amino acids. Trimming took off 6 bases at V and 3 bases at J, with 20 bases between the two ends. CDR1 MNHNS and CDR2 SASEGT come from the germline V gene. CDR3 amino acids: CASREYTGAPDTEAFF. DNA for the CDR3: TGTGCCAGCAGGGAATATACAGGAGCCCCCGACACTGAAGCTTTCTTT.

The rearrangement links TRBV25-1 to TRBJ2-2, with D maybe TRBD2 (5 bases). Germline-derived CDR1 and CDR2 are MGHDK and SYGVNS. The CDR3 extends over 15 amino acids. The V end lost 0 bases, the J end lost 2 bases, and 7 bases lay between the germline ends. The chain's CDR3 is CASSEYRGNTGELFF. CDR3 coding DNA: TGTGCCAGCAGTGAATATCGGGGTAACACCGGGGAGCTGTTTTTT.

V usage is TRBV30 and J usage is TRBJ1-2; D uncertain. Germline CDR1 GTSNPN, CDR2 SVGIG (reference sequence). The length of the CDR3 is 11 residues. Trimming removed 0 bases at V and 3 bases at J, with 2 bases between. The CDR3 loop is CAWSVYYGYTF. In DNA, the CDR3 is TGTGCCTGGAGTGTTTACTATGGCTACACCTTC.

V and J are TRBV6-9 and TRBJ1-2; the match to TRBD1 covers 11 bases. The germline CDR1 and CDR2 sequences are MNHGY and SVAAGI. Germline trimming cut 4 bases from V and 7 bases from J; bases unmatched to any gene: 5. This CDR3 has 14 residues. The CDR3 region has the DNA TGTGCCAGCAGTTCGGGACAGGGGGGTATTGGCTACACCTTC. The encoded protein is CASSSGQGGIGYTF.

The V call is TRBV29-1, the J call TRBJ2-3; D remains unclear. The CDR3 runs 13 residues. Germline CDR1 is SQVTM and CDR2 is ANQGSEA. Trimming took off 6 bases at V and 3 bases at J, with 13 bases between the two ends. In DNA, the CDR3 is TGCAGCGTCAAAGGTCTAGTAACAGATACGCAGTATTTT. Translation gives CSVKGLVTDTQYF.

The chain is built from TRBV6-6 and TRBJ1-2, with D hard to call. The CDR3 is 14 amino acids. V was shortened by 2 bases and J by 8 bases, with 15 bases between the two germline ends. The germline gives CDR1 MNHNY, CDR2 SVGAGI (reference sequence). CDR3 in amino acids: CASSYEAMVRGYTF. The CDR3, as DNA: TGTGCCAGCAGTTACGAAGCTATGGTGCGGGGCTACACCTTC.

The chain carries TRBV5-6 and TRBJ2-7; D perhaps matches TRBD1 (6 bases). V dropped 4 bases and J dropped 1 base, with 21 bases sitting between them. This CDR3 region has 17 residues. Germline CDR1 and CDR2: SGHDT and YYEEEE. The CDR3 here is CASSRRLSDRTSYEQYF. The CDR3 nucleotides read TGTGCCAGCAGCCGCCGACTTAGTGACAGGACGTCCTACGAGCAGTACTTC.

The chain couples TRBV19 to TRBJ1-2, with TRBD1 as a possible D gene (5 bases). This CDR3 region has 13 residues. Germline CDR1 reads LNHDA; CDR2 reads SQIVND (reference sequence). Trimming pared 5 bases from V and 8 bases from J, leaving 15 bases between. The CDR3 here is CASSFRGEEGYTF. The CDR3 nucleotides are TGTGCCAGTAGTTTTCGGGGGGAAGAGGGCTACACCTTC.

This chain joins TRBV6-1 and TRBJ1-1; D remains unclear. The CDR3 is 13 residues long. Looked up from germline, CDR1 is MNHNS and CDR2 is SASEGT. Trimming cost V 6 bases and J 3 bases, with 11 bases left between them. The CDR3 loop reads CASRVVEDTEAFF. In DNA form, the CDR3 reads TGTGCCAGCAGAGTGGTGGAGGACACTGAAGCTTTCTTT.

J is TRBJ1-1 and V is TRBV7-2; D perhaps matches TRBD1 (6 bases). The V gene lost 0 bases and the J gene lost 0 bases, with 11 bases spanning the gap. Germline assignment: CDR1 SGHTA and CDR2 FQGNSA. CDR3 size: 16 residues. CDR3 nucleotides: TGTGCCAGCAGCTTAGCGGGCAGGGGATTGAACACTGAAGCTTTCTTT. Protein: CASSLAGRGLNTEAFF.

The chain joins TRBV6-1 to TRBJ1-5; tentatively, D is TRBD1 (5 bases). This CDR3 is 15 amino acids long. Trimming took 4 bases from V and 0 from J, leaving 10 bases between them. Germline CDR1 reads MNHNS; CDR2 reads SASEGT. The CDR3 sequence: CASSVDSNSNQPQHF. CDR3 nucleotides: TGTGCCAGCAGTGTCGACAGTAATAGCAATCAGCCCCAGCATTTT.

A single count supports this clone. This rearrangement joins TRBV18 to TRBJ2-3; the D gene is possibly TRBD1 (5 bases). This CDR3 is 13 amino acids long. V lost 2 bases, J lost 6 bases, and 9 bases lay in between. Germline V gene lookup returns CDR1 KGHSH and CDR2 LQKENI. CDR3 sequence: CASSPGAVDTQYF. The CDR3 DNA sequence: TGTGCCAGCTCACCAGGGGCGGTCGATACGCAGTATTTT.

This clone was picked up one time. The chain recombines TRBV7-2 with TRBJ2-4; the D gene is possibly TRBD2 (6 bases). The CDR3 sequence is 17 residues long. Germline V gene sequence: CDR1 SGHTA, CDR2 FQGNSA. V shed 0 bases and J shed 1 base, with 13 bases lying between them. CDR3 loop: CASSLAGGLGAKNIQYF. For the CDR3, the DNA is TGTGCCAGCAGCTTAGCGGGGGGATTGGGCGCCAAAAACATTCAGTACTTC.

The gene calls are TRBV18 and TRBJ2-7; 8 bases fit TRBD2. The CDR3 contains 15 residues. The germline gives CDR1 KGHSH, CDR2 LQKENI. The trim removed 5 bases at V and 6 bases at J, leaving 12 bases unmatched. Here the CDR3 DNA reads TGTGCCAGCTCAACTATGGGCGGGAGGATGAGCGAGCAGTACTTC. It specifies CASSTMGGRMSEQYF.